This is a list of T cell receptor beta chains from one sample in a study of T cells in Graves' hyperthyroidism and ophthalmopathy. Each CDR3 protein gets one entry after TCRdb re-called the multiplex PCR reads with MiXCR. The sample includes 300,000 to 500,000 distinct CDR3 sequences, around 15% of them seen just once. What was sequenced was blood. All receptors come from a man aged 50 to 60 with Graves' ophthalmopathy. Each CDR3 is given with its conserved first and last residue. Fields, in order: J gene, clone size, V gene, D gene, CDR3 protein, CDR3 DNA. The D gene is left open where the match is weak. Some rows mark clone size as missing; the rest say once, few, many or name a class of expanded clone.

>TRBJ2-1|many|TRBV20-1|TRBD2
CSAILAGGRNNEQFF
TGCAGTGCTATTCTAGCGGGGGGGAGAAACAATGAGCAGTTCTTC
>TRBJ2-2|few|TRBV5-1|.
CASSPGLSENTGELFF
TGCGCCAGCAGCCCAGGACTATCGGAGAACACCGGGGAGCTGTTTTTT
>TRBJ2-1|many|TRBV20-1|.
CSAKLGASYNEQFF
TGCAGTGCTAAGCTTGGGGCGTCCTACAATGAGCAGTTCTTC
>TRBJ2-5|many|TRBV3-1|.
CASSFEQTQYF
TGTGCCAGCAGCTTCGAGCAGACCCAGTACTTC
>TRBJ2-7|many|TRBV6-2/TRBV6-3|TRBD2
CASSYPGRTSYEQYF
TGTGCCAGCAGTTACCCCGGGAGGACATCCTACGAGCAGTACTTC
>TRBJ2-7|.|TRBV29-1|.
CSAKDSYYEQYF
TGCAGCGCAAAAGACAGTTACTACGAGCAGTACTTC
>TRBJ2-2|many|TRBV20-1|.
CSARDRRRELFF
TGCAGTGCTAGAGACCGGCGTCGGGAGCTGTTTTTT
>TRBJ1-2|few|TRBV7-9|.
CASSLASVFYTF
TGTGCCAGCAGCTTAGCCAGCGTTTTTTACACCTTC
>TRBJ1-2|many|TRBV25-1|TRBD1
CASGGQGGGYTF
TGTGCCAGCGGGGGACAGGGCGGCGGCTACACCTTC
>TRBJ2-7|few|TRBV29-1|.
CSVDGGEQYF
TGCAGCGTTGACGGGGGCGAGCAGTACTTC
>TRBJ2-5|few|TRBV10-2|TRBD2
CASSGQTSGSKETQYF
TGCGCCAGCAGTGGGCAGACTAGCGGGAGTAAAGAGACCCAGTACTTC
>TRBJ2-7|many|TRBV6-1|.
CASREVYEQYF
TGTGCCAGCAGGGAGGTCTACGAGCAGTACTTC
>TRBJ1-1|many|TRBV3-1|.
CASSQGWGVNTEAFF
TGTGCCAGCAGCCAGGGGTGGGGAGTTAACACTGAAGCTTTCTTT
>TRBJ2-3|.|TRBV24-1|.
CATSEQRYTDTQYF
TGTGCCACCAGTGAACAGCGCTACACAGATACGCAGTATTTT
>TRBJ2-1|many|TRBV20-1|.
CSARGGDRLFANEQFF
TGCAGTGCTAGAGGGGGGGACCGCCTCTTCGCGAATGAGCAGTTCTTC
>TRBJ2-3|.|TRBV20-1|TRBD2
CSATLLAGGLDTQYF
TGCAGTGCTACCCTACTAGCGGGAGGGTTAGATACGCAGTATTTT
>TRBJ2-3|.|TRBV10-3|TRBD1
CAISVGQSSTDTQYF
TGTGCCATCAGTGTGGGACAGTCTAGCACAGATACGCAGTATTTT